This entry is about one T cell receptor beta chain. This clonotype was counted a few times. Its target antigen remains unknown. Per-base qualities were not stored, and no clone one base away is much larger. The TCR template was genomic DNA extracted from bulk tumor tissue, and 500 to 650 ng of gDNA was amplified for each sample. During surgery, multiple biopsies were taken from each primary tumor and placed as far apart as possible within the tumor mass. The study cohort was described as untreated, and the patients were newly diagnosed NSCLC cases having curative surgery. The donor group was made up of approximately 15 newly diagnosed non-small cell lung cancer patients undergoing surgery with curative intent. The resected tumor masses were reviewed by two independent pathologists. Only DNA and RNA samples of high quality went on to sequencing. The germline ends are 5 bases apart after V is trimmed by 1 base and J by 0 bases. For CDR1 and CDR2, the germline V gene lists SGHAT and FQNNGV. From the cysteine through the phenylalanine, the CDR3 covers 14 amino acids. The entry retains the CDR3 DNA only, 42 bases that are in frame from base 1.

The TCR beta CDR3 region was amplified with a multiplex PCR system whose first round of approximately 10 cycles used 32 V-gene forward primers and 13 J-gene reverse primers. First-round PCR used a QIAGEN Multiplex PCR Kit, and primer sequences were filed in Chinese patent CN105087789A. In a second PCR round, Illumina universal primers were added with the Phusion High-Fidelity PCR Kit. TCR libraries were paired-end sequenced at 151 bp read length on the Illumina HiSeq X Ten platform. From the authors' description of their analysis: Cutadapt was used to discard reads without multiplex PCR primers, PEAR merged the read pairs, and MiXCR with default settings called the CDR3 regions. Shannon entropy measured repertoire diversity, and clonality was calculated as one minus the Shannon entropy divided by the ln of the count of productive unique sequences. Clonotypes present at frequencies of at least 0.5% were defined as dominant or high-frequency T-cell clones. TCRdb redid the processing of the public reads, applying fastp at Q25 and MiXCR, and retained in-frame beta chains. Rows are combined by CDR3 protein, so each entry shows the most common genes and DNA. TCRdb assigned the V and J calls; the authors' analysis was not used. This sample has 20,000 to 25,000 distinct CDR3 sequences in its table, and 25% to 30% of those were observed once. About 4.5% of the sample is taken by the ten largest.

This sample stems from a study of immune heterogeneity within non-small cell lung tumors (dated by TCRdb to between 2018 and 2020). Describing the broader study: Histology comprised a handful of squamous cell carcinomas, roughly ten non-squamous carcinomas and 1 tumor not otherwise specified. Binding of neoantigens to the HLA alleles of each patient was predicted with netMHCpan-3.0 for mutant peptides of 8 to 11 amino acids. TCR repertoires were analyzed from 57 tumor loci of around 15 patients, while transcriptome data covered only 40 to 50 loci from about a dozen patients. To examine intratumoral immune heterogeneity, the study used whole-exome sequencing, RNA-seq and TCR beta repertoire sequencing on multiple spatially distinct regions of each NSCLC tumor.

The research as a whole found: Within a given patient, the same dominant CDR3B clonotypes showed up repeatedly across loci, although different tumor locations also carried unique high-frequency clones. High-frequency TCR beta clonotypes were found to be largely distinct between individual patients. A moderate positive correlation (R around 0.35), which was statistically significant, linked local T-cell repertoire clonality to local tumor mutational burden.

The rearranged chain carries TRBV11-2 and TRBJ2-3; the D gene cannot be named for sure. The sequenced sample consisted of lung tumor tissue. The TCR comes from a man in his forties with non-small cell lung cancer. The CDR3 sequence is CASSLVGSTDTQYF. In nucleotide form, the sequence is TGTGCCAGCAGCTTAGTCGGTAGCACAGATACGCAGTATTTT.